This section outlines one TCR beta chain sequence together with its context. TCR beta CDR3 sequences were amplified from RNA transcripts. In the first-round RT-PCR of the TCR CDR3, the HTBI primer set was used. In TCRdb, the multiplex PCR reads were re-called with MiXCR into one record per CDR3 protein. In the table there are fewer than 450,000 distinct CDR3 sequences, 15% to 20% of which are singletons. CDR1 and CDR2 (germline): SQVTM, ANQGSEA. V was shortened by 2 bases and J by 8 bases, with 7 bases between the two germline ends. The CDR3 spans 11 residues. This sample is drawn from a study of T cells in Graves' hyperthyroidism and ophthalmopathy.

Sequencing input: blood. This clonotype was obtained from a woman aged 25 to 39 with Graves' hyperthyroidism that later progressed to Graves' ophthalmopathy. The chain links TRBV29-1 to TRBJ2-1; unclear D gene. In nucleotides, the CDR3 is TGCAGCGTTGAAAACGTCGATGAGCAGTTCTTC. Its translation is CSVENVDEQFF.